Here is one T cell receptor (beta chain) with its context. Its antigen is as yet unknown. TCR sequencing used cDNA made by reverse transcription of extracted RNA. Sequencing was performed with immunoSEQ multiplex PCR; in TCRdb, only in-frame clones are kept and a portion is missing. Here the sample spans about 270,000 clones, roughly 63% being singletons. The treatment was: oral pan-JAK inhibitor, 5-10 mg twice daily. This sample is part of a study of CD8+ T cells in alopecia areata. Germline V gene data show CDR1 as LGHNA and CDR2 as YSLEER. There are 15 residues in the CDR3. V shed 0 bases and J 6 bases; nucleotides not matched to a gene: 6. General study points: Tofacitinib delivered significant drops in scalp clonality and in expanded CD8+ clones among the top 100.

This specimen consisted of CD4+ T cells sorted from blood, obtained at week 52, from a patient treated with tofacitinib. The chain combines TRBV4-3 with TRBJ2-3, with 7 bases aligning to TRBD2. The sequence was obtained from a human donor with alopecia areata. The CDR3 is CASSQESTGGDTQYF. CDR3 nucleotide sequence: TGCGCCAGCAGCCAAGAAAGTACCGGGGGGGATACGCAGTATTTT.